There are many counts of the clone carrying this T cell receptor beta chain. This entry is derived from a study of early T cells in non-severe SARS-CoV-2 infection. MiXCR, run by TCRdb on the 5' RACE reads, gives a single entry per CDR3 protein. This table has fewer than 35,000 distinct CDR3 sequences, over 9% appearing once. Trimming removed 3 bases at V and 0 bases at J, with 11 bases between. The germline CDR1 and CDR2 sequences are SQVTM and ANQGSEA. This CDR3 comprises 14 residues. This sequence joins TRBV29-1 and TRBJ1-2; D may be TRBD1 (5 bases). The receptor's source is an adult who was a healthcare worker with PCR-confirmed SARS-CoV-2 infection or an uninfected control (not recorded which). Source material: whole blood. DNA for the CDR3: TGCAGCGTTGATTTGGGGGGAGCTAACTATGGCTACACCTTC. Residues: CSVDLGGANYGYTF.